The subject of this entry is one T cell receptor beta chain. What it recognizes is unknown. It was with a sample-barcoded 5' primer and a J-beta primer mix that a second PCR of about 6 to 11 cycles was run. Sequencing recovered at least 2.5 million CDR3-containing paired-end reads from each sample. TCRdb itself ran the 5' RACE reads through MiXCR, one entry per CDR3 protein. The data show roughly 1.9 million distinct CDR3 sequences, roughly 43% seen once. V shed 5 bases and J shed 2 bases, with 20 bases lying between them. This CDR3 has 16 residues. Germline V gene data show CDR1 as DFQATT and CDR2 as SNEGSKA (reference sequence). This sample was taken from a study of blood T cells in healthy people across ages. Study-level points and caveats: Because donor CMV status was unknown, expanded clonotype changes were possibly confounded. As age increased, TCR beta diversity per million T cells fell in a roughly linear fashion.

V usage is TRBV20-1 and J usage is TRBJ2-3; D is undetermined. Sequences were obtained from blood. This TCR came from a human donor in good health. In nucleotides, the CDR3 is TGCAGTGCTCCCCAGTGGGCCGGCCGCGACACAGATACGCAGTATTTT. Protein: CSAPQWAGRDTDTQYF.